This is a list of T cell receptor beta chains from one sample in a study of blood T cells in healthy people across ages. TCRdb fed the 5' RACE reads into MiXCR, producing one record per CDR3 protein. The data show some 640,000 distinct CDR3 sequences, with roughly 49% seen just once and 30% to 40% held by the top ten. Sample: blood. The receptor source for this set is an older woman in good health. CDR3s include the opening cysteine and the closing phenylalanine or tryptophan. Not every row has a clone size; where given, it reads once, few, many or a size class.

>NA|TRBV10-3
CAISTAVGQAGPYEQYF
>NA|TRBV15
CATSRDSGNYNEQFF
>once|TRBV7-2
CASSLGEGAFEKLFF
>few|TRBV12-3/TRBV12-4
CASSKQAGAHEQYF
>few|TRBV15
CATSRELRASYEQYF
>NA|TRBV15
CATSRGASGSDEQFF
>few|TRBV6-6
CASRRWDSLNYEQYF
>NA|TRBV28
CASSLYFAEAFF
>NA|TRBV7-6
CASSASGTEQFF
>few|TRBV6-6
CASSYSGGPYNEQFF
>many|TRBV27
CASSGLGANVLTF
>few|TRBV20-1
CSARGGQAYNEQFF
>NA|TRBV24-1
CATFKGDTQYF
>few|TRBV27
CASRLTGSGSPLHF
>NA|TRBV9
CASSVGVYDTEAFF
>NA|TRBV20-1
CSARGDRVGYEQYF
>NA|TRBV7-9
CASSLTNWAPTFGETQYF
>NA|TRBV9
CASSVTPSVGTQYF
>NA|TRBV5-1
CASSIRDRGLGEQFF
>NA|TRBV5-1
CAGSLEGDPTYEQYF
>NA|TRBV28
CASRVQGQETQYF
>few|TRBV10-3
CASRGSGYNEQFF
>NA|TRBV5-1
CASSWGDQETQYF
>few|TRBV4-3
CASSPTAASGGTDTQYF
>NA|TRBV3-1
CASSQGLTGARSPLHF
>many|TRBV21-1
CASSKPPEAAASVNEQYF
>many|TRBV29-1
CSVGGQPNEKLFF
>few|TRBV6-2/TRBV6-3
CASRRTAPSYEQYF
>NA|TRBV20-1
CSASSGGGRIYEQYF
>few|TRBV2
CASRNGLAAAETQYF
>many|TRBV7-9
CASSPLGEQYF
>NA|TRBV2
CASKARQGVWNEQFF
>NA|TRBV12-3/TRBV12-4
CSVSNFGETQYF
>NA|TRBV4-2
CASSRKIPGTSGYNEQYF
>few|TRBV29-1
CSAGEQGMVDEQYF
>few|TRBV11-1
CASSLYPSGSSGANVLTF
>NA|TRBV3-1
CASSQQARELFF
>NA|TRBV29-1
CSVSRPGTSIGEQYF
>few|TRBV28
CASSGGNEQFF
>NA|TRBV20-1
CSARTDLAVNEQFF
>many|TRBV4-1
CASSQDSYSYNEQFF
>NA|TRBV12-3/TRBV12-4
CASSQGAGTGGRNTEAFF
>NA|TRBV7-2
CASSFHKDSLYGYTF
>few|TRBV20-1
CSAVTLALVQETQYF
>few|TRBV7-2
CASSWGWGNTEAFF
>NA|TRBV6-2/TRBV6-3
CASRLRDTDTEAFF